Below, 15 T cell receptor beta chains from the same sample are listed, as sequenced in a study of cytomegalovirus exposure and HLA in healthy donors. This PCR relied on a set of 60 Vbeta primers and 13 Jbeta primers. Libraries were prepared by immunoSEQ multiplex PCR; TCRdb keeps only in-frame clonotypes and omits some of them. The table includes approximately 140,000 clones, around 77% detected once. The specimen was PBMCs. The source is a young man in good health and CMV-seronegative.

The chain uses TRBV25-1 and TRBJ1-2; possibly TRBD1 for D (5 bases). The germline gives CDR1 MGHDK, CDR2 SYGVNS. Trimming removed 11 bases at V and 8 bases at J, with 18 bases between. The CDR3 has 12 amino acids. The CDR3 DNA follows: TGTGCCTCTCAGCGGGGGGATCGGGGCTACACCTTC. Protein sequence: CASQRGDRGYTF.

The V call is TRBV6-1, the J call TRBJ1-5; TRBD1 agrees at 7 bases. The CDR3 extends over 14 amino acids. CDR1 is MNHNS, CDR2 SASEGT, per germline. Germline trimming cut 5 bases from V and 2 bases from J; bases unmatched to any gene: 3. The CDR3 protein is CASSSQGGNQPQHF. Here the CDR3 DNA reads TGTGCCAGCAGTTCCCAGGGGGGCAATCAGCCCCAGCATTTT.

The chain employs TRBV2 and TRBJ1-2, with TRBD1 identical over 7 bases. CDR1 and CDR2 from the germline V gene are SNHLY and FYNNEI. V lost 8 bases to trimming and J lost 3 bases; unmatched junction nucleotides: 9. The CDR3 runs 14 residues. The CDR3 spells CASRTDRADYGYTF. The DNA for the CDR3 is TGTGCCAGCCGGACTGACAGGGCAGACTATGGCTACACCTTC. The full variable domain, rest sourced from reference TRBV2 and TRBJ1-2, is EPEVTQTPSHQVTQMGQEVILRCVPISNHLYFYWYRQILGQKVEFLVSFYNNEISEKSEIFDDQFSVERPDGSNFTLKIRSTKLEDSAMYFCASRTDRADYGYTFGSGTRLTVV.

The CDR3 is CASSQDPGRGLAKNIQYF. CDR3 bases: TGTGCCAGCAGCCAAGATCCGGGCAGGGGCCTAGCCAAAAACATTCAGTACTTC. The rearrangement joins TRBV4-2 to TRBJ2-4, with D perhaps matching TRBD1 (6 bases). CDR3 length equals 18 residues. CDR1 LGHNA and CDR2 YNFKEQ come from the germline V gene. V dropped 0 bases and J dropped 0 bases, with 15 bases sitting between them.

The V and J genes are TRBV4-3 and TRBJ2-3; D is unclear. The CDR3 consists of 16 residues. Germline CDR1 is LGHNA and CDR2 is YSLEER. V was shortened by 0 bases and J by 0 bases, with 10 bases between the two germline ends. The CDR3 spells CASSQDLRSSTDTQYF. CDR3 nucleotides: TGCGCCAGCAGCCAAGATCTTAGGAGTAGCACAGATACGCAGTATTTT.

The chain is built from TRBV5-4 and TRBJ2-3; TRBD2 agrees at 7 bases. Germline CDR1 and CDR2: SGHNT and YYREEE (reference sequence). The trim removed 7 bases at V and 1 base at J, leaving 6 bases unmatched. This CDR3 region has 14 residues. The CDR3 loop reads CASGGGGGTDTQYF. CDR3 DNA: TGTGCCAGCGGCGGGGGAGGTGGCACAGATACGCAGTATTTT.

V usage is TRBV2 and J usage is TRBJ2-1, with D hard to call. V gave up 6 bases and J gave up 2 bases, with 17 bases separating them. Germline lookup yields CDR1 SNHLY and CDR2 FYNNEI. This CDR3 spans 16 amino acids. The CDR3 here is CASRPPTIPTYNEQFF. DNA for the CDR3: TGTGCCAGCAGACCCCCAACTATTCCCACCTACAATGAGCAGTTCTTC.

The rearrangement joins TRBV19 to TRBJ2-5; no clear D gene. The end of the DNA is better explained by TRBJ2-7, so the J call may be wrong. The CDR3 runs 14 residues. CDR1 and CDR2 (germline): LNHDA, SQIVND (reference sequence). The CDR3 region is CASSKTNLIHEQYF. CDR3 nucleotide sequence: TGTGCCAGTAGCAAAACTAATTTGATCCACGAGCAGTACTTC.

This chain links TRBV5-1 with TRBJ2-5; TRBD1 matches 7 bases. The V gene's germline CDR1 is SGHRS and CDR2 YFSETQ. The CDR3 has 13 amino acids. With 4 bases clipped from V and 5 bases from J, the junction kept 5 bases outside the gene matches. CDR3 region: CASSGTVSETQYF. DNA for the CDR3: TGCGCCAGCAGCGGGACAGTTTCGGAGACCCAGTACTTC.

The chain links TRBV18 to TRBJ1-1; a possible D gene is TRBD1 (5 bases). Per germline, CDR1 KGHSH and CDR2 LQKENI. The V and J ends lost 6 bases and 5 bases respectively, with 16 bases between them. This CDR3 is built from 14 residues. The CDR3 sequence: CASSKSGGETEAFF. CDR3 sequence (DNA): TGTGCCAGCTCGAAGTCTGGGGGGGAGACTGAAGCTTTCTTT.

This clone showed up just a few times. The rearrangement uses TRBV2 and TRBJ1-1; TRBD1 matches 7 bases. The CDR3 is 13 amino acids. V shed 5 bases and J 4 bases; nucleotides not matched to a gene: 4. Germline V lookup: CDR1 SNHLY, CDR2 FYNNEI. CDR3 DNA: TGTGCCAGCAGTCCCGGGACAGTCACTGAAGCTTTCTTT. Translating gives CASSPGTVTEAFF. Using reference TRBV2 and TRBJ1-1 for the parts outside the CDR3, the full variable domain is EPEVTQTPSHQVTQMGQEVILRCVPISNHLYFYWYRQILGQKVEFLVSFYNNEISEKSEIFDDQFSVERPDGSNFTLKIRSTKLEDSAMYFCASSPGTVTEAFFGQGTRLTVV.

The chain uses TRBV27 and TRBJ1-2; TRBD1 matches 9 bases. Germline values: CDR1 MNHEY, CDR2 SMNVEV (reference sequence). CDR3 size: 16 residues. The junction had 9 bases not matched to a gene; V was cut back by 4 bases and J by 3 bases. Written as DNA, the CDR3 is TGTGCCAGCAGTTCCCAACAGGGGGCGAAAGACTATGGCTACACCTTC. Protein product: CASSSQQGAKDYGYTF.

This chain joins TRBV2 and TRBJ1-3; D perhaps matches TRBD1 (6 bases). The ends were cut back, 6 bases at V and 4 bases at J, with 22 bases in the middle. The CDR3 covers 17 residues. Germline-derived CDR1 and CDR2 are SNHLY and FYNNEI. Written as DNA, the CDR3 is TGTGCCAGCAGGACCGGACAGTCCCTCGTCTCCGGAAACACCATATATTTT. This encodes CASRTGQSLVSGNTIYF.

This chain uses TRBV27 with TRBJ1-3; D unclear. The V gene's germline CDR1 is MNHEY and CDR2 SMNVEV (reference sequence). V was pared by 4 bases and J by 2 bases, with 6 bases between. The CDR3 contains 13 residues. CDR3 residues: CASSYSAGNTIYF. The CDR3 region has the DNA TGTGCCAGCAGTTACAGTGCTGGAAACACCATATATTTT.

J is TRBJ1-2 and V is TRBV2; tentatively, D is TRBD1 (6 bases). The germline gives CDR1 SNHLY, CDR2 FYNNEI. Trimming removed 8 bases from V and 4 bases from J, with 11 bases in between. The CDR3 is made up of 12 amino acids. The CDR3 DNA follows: TGTGCCAGCTTACAGGGAGTCTATGGCTACACCTTC. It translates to CASLQGVYGYTF. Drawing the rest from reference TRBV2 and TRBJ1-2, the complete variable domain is EPEVTQTPSHQVTQMGQEVILRCVPISNHLYFYWYRQILGQKVEFLVSFYNNEISEKSEIFDDQFSVERPDGSNFTLKIRSTKLEDSAMYFCASLQGVYGYTFGSGTRLTVV.